Listed below are T cell receptor beta chains from one sample, sequenced in a study of blood T cell repertoires in COVID-19. Here immunoSEQ multiplex PCR was the method, and the copy in TCRdb shows in-frame clones only, minus some. The data hold some 28,000 clones, with nearly 85% observed a single time. Sequencing input: peripheral blood. The receptor source for this set is a man aged 65 to 85 with active COVID-19. Both conserved end residues are part of each CDR3. D genes are given only for firm matches. Part of the rows lack a size; the others show once, few, many or a class for expanded clones.

v_call	d_call	clone_size	j_call	cdr3_length	cdr3_nt	cdr3_aa
TRBV7-3	TRBD2	few	TRBJ2-3	13	TGTGCCAGCAGCCATGGGGGGGCAGATACGCAGTATTTT	CASSHGGADTQYF
TRBV15	.	.	TRBJ1-2	17	TGTGCCACCAGCAGAGGCGGGACGGACCGGGACAACTATGGCTACACCTTC	CATSRGGTDRDNYGYTF
TRBV12-3/TRBV12-4	.	.	TRBJ2-3	13	TGTGCCAGCAGTTTAAACACCCTAGGTACGCAGTATTTT	CASSLNTLGTQYF
TRBV30	TRBD2	.	TRBJ2-1	15	TGTGCCTGGAGTCTAACCGGGACTAGCGTCAATGAGCAGTTCTTC	CAWSLTGTSVNEQFF
TRBV12-3/TRBV12-4	.	.	TRBJ2-1	11	TGTGCCAGCAGTTCGGGTGTTGAGCAGTTCTTC	CASSSGVEQFF
TRBV6-5	TRBD1	.	TRBJ2-2	16	TGTGCCAGCAGTTATGGACAGGGTGGTATCACCGGGGAGCTGTTTTTT	CASSYGQGGITGELFF
TRBV5-6	.	.	TRBJ2-2	14	TGTGCCAGCAGCTTACAAGGGGACACCGGGGAGCTGTTTTTT	CASSLQGDTGELFF
TRBV6-4	.	few	TRBJ1-6	15	TGTGCCAGCAGTGACTCGGTGGGGGGTAATTCACCCCTCCACTTT	CASSDSVGGNSPLHF
TRBV5-1	TRBD1	.	TRBJ2-3	21	TGCGCCAGCAGCTTCTCCGAACGAACCCGATCCAGCGGGACAGGGAGGGATACGCAGTATTTT	CASSFSERTRSSGTGRDTQYF
TRBV30	.	few	TRBJ1-6	16	TGTGCCTGGAGGTCCAGGGGAGCCTCCTATAATTCACCCCTCCACTTT	CAWRSRGASYNSPLHF